The clone carrying this T cell receptor (beta chain) was recorded a few times. These data belong to a study of T cells after yellow fever vaccination. About the study: Fractions of low cell number were prepared using SMART-Seq v4 Ultra Low Input.

Each CDR3 protein is one row after TCRdb ran MiXCR on the 5' RACE reads. Found here are about 330,000 distinct CDR3 sequences, approximately 4% of them singletons; the top ten hold roughly 24%. CDR3 length: 17 residues. Germline lookup yields CDR1 DFQATT and CDR2 SNEGSKA (reference sequence). The V end was cut by 2 bases, the J end by 4 bases, with 24 bases between. The sequences come from PBMCs, collected 5 days after the yellow fever booster vaccination. This sequence joins TRBV20-1 and TRBJ2-7; D possibly uses TRBD1 or TRBD2 (5 bases each). The origin of this receptor is a man aged 18-30 years who received the YFV17D yellow fever vaccine. This chain's CDR3 is CSARPPPGQGHMYEQYF. The CDR3, as DNA: TGCAGTGCTAGACCTCCACCGGGGCAAGGGCATATGTACGAGCAGTACTTC.